This is a list of T cell receptor beta chains from one sample in a study of blood T cell repertoires in COVID-19. Repertoires were generated with immunoSEQ multiplex PCR, while TCRdb's copy carries only in-frame clones and drops some. The repertoire has 300,000 to 400,000 clones, roughly 90% of them found once; the top ten carry less than 4%. The sample consisted of PBMCs or T cells enriched from blood (not recorded which). Receptors were obtained from a woman younger than 45 who had been exposed to COVID-19. Both conserved end residues are part of each CDR3. The D gene is left open where the match is weak. Clone size is shown for a subset of rows, as once, few, many or a class of expanded clone.

>TRBD2|TRBJ2-3|-|TRBV9
CASSASERGGSTQYF
>-|TRBJ1-1|-|TRBV9
CASSVTAASPEAFF
>TRBD1|TRBJ2-3|-|TRBV5-8
CASSWSGTGPDTQYF
>TRBD2|TRBJ2-3|-|TRBV6-1
CASSDVAGGRTDTQYF
>-|TRBJ2-7|-|TRBV6-5
CASRNRDTSYEQYF
>TRBD2|TRBJ2-7|-|TRBV27
CASTLYPGGAYEQYF
>-|TRBJ1-1|-|TRBV13
CASSYSLAGGDAGAFF
>TRBD1|TRBJ2-2|once|TRBV9
CASTRQGPTGELFF
>-|TRBJ2-3|-|TRBV5-5
CASSLSWGGTDTQYF
>-|TRBJ1-2|-|TRBV2
CASSEAVANGYTF
>TRBD1|TRBJ1-4|-|TRBV4-1
CASSRKGQTNEKLFF
>-|TRBJ1-1|-|TRBV6-5
CASSRTGTEAFF
>-|TRBJ1-2|-|TRBV28
CASTRDYGYTF
>-|TRBJ1-5|-|TRBV29-1
CSVAQRGGPQHF
>TRBD1|TRBJ1-4|-|TRBV5-1
CASSSEGADNEKLFF
>-|TRBJ2-5|-|TRBV5-6
CASSLSPQTGETQYF
>-|TRBJ2-2|-|TRBV11-2
CASSLRGSGRANTGELFF
>TRBD1|TRBJ2-7|-|TRBV6-1
CASSDDRDRGREQYF
>-|TRBJ1-1|-|TRBV7-8
CASSTRGGMNTEAFF
>TRBD1|TRBJ1-5|once|TRBV3-1/TRBV3-2
CASSQGQSNQPQHF
>-|TRBJ2-1|once|TRBV5-1
CASSLAGGGGLNEQFF
>-|TRBJ1-2|-|TRBV6-5
CASSYNPGGRYGYTF
>TRBD1|TRBJ1-2|few|TRBV6-6
CASRDRRLYGYTF
>-|TRBJ1-3|-|TRBV9
CASSVGSGVAGNTIYF
>-|TRBJ1-5|once|TRBV28
CASSFPNYRDNQPQHF
>TRBD1|TRBJ2-5|-|TRBV5-1
CASSLVVAGGPRTQYF
>-|TRBJ2-5|-|TRBV6-5
CASSYPESTGKETQYF
>-|TRBJ1-2|-|TRBV21-1
CASSKGDRSPYGYTF